Below are 25 T cell receptor beta chains sequenced from a single sample in a study of blood T cells in healthy people across ages. It was with a sample-barcoded 5' primer and a J-beta primer mix that a second PCR of roughly 7 to 11 cycles was run. TCRdb recomputed calls from the 5' RACE reads with MiXCR, one row per CDR3 protein. The sample holds roughly 900,000 distinct CDR3 sequences, roughly 26% seen once. Sequenced: blood. Every receptor here comes from a woman older than 75 in good health.

This clonotype was found a few times. The chain links TRBV7-2 to TRBJ2-3, with 13 bases lining up with TRBD2. CDR3 length: 16 amino acids. Germline CDR1 SGHTA, CDR2 FQGNSA. The V gene end was trimmed by 5 bases and the J gene end by 1 base; junction bases not matched to a gene: 3. The CDR3 is CASSQLAGGGTDTQYF. The CDR3 DNA sequence: TGTGCCAGCAGCCAACTAGCGGGGGGGGGCACAGATACGCAGTATTTT.

The chain employs TRBV3-1 and TRBJ1-2; the D is unclear. The CDR3 extends over 15 amino acids. V lost 4 bases and J lost 1, with 13 bases in between. The germline V gene has CDR1 LGHDT and CDR2 YNNKEL (reference sequence). The CDR3 DNA sequence: TGTGCCAGCAGCCTCAGACCCTCTGATAACTATGGCTACACCTTC. This encodes CASSLRPSDNYGYTF.

This clonotype was seen repeatedly, ten times or more. The CDR3: CSARDYMTTGGYSGANVLTF. DNA for the CDR3: TGCAGTGCTAGAGATTATATGACGACAGGCGGCTACTCTGGGGCCAACGTCCTGACTTTC. The chain recombines TRBV20-1 with TRBJ2-6; possible D gene TRBD1, 6 bases. V gave up 0 bases and J gave up 0 bases, with 21 bases separating them. CDR1 is DFQATT, CDR2 SNEGSKA, per germline (reference sequence). The CDR3 runs to 20 residues.

This chain connects TRBV20-1 to TRBJ1-4; 9 nucleotides match TRBD1. J lost 7 bases, V lost 6 bases, and 9 bases had no gene match. CDR1 and CDR2 from the germline V gene are DFQATT and SNEGSKA (reference sequence). The CDR3 runs 14 residues. CDR3 region: CSATTGTGLEKLFF. CDR3 DNA sequence: TGCAGTGCGACAACCGGGACAGGGCTTGAAAAACTGTTTTTT.

This clonotype was counted a single time. This rearrangement joins TRBV20-1 to TRBJ1-2; 7 positions agree with TRBD1. V gave up 3 bases and J gave up 8 bases; unmatched junction bases: 6. The germline gives CDR1 DFQATT, CDR2 SNEGSKA (reference sequence). The CDR3 extends over 12 amino acids. CDR3 region: CSASDRVGGYTF. CDR3 DNA sequence: TGCAGTGCTAGCGACAGGGTCGGGGGCTACACCTTC.

This CDR3 is CSASPREGVGGSDTQYF. The CDR3 bases are TGCAGTGCTAGTCCACGGGAGGGCGTGGGGGGGTCAGATACGCAGTATTTT. V gene TRBV20-1 combines with J gene TRBJ2-3; 8 nucleotides agree with TRBD2. This CDR3 has 17 residues. Unmatched junction bases numbered 15, after V lost 3 bases and J lost 4 bases. The germline V gene encodes CDR1 DFQATT and CDR2 SNEGSKA (reference sequence).

The rearrangement joins TRBV18 to TRBJ2-1; TRBD1 aligns across 7 bases. J gave up 0 bases and V 4 bases, and 6 bases lay outside the gene matches. The V gene's germline CDR1 is KGHSH and CDR2 LQKENI. The CDR3 length is 16 residues. CDR3 protein: CASSQKTGNSYNEQFF. The CDR3 DNA follows: TGTGCCAGCTCACAGAAGACAGGGAACTCCTACAATGAGCAGTTCTTC.

This clonotype was recorded only once. Its ends do not fully match the called genes, so a read error is possible. The chain employs TRBV5-6 and TRBJ2-1; 11 nucleotides line up with TRBD1. Looked up from germline, CDR1 is SGHDT and CDR2 is YYEEEE. The CDR3 extends over 16 amino acids. The CDR3 sequence is CANSYGQGAIMNEQFF. As DNA, the CDR3 is TGTGCCAACAGCTACGGACAGGGGGCTATAATGAATGAGCAGTTCTTC. The entire variable domain, with the rest obtained from reference TRBV5-6 and TRBJ2-1, is as follows: DAGVTQSPTHLIKTRGQQVTLRCSPKSGHDTVSWYQQALGQGPQFIFQYYEEEERQRGNFPDRFSGHQFPNYSSELNVNALLLGDSALYLCANSYGQGAIMNEQFFGPGTRLTVL.

About this clonotype itself: A much bigger clone sits one base away, suggesting this may be a read error. The chain employs TRBV27 and TRBJ2-7; 7 positions match TRBD2. Germline V lookup: CDR1 MNHEY, CDR2 SMNVEV (reference sequence). This CDR3 spans 16 amino acids. The CDR3 bases are TGTGCAACCTGTTCTACGGGGGGTAGCTCCTACAATGAGCAGTACTTC. This gives the protein CATCSTGGSSYNEQYF.

This clonotype was counted only a few times. A clone one base away is much larger, so this may be a read error. The chain employs TRBV12-3 or TRBV12-4 and TRBJ2-3; a weak D match, TRBD1 (5 bases). The CDR3 totals 15 residues. V lost 3 bases and J lost 1, with 11 bases in between. CDR3 sequence: CASSLRQRGTDTQYF. CDR3 nucleotides: TGTGCCAGCAGTTTGAGACAGAGAGGCACAGATACGCAGTATTTT.

This clonotype was found many times. CDR3 amino acids: CASSLMQGSAEAFF. CDR3 nucleotide sequence: TGCGCCAGCAGCTTGATGCAGGGCAGTGCTGAAGCTTTCTTT. The chain carries TRBV5-1 and TRBJ1-1, with a possible D match to TRBD1 (5 bases). Germline V gene data show CDR1 as SGHRS and CDR2 as YFSETQ. The CDR3 is 14 amino acids. V lost 1 base and J 6 bases, leaving 13 bases between the germline ends.

This clonotype was seen repeatedly, ten times or more. This rearrangement joins TRBV20-1 to TRBJ1-3, with TRBD1 as a possible D gene (5 bases). CDR1 and CDR2 (germline): DFQATT, SNEGSKA (reference sequence). The V end lost 1 base, the J end lost 3 bases, and 13 bases lay between the germline ends. CDR3 length: 15 residues. The CDR3 DNA sequence: TGCAGTGCTAGAGTCGGCAGGGCAGGTGGAAACACCATATATTTT. Encoded protein: CSARVGRAGGNTIYF.

Note on this clonotype: An end of the junction differs from the germline gene, which may be a read error. V gene TRBV6-2 or TRBV6-3 combines with J gene TRBJ1-5; unclear D gene. The CDR3 runs 19 residues. The germline V gene has CDR1 MNHEY and CDR2 SVGEGT. CDR3 amino acids: CVSSYSIWAKGLRDQPQHF. CDR3 nucleotides: TGTGTCAGCAGTTACTCGATTTGGGCTAAAGGGCTCCGAGATCAGCCCCAGCATTTT.

This chain connects TRBV9 to TRBJ2-3; 8 bases agree with TRBD2. CDR3 length: 14 residues. With V trimmed by 7 bases and J by 6 bases, 10 bases remained unmatched. The germline gives CDR1 SGDLS, CDR2 YYNGEE. The CDR3, as DNA: TGTGCCAGCGGCCAGCGGGGGCCCGGGGATACGCAGTATTTT. This codes for CASGQRGPGDTQYF.

The chain joins TRBV4-1 to TRBJ1-2; D unresolved. Trimming shortened V by 1 base and J by 6 bases, and 18 bases separated the two germline ends. Germline V gene sequence: CDR1 MGHRA, CDR2 YSYEKL. CDR3 length equals 16 residues. The DNA for the CDR3 is TGCGCCAGCAGCCAAGGACCGGGCCGTAGACAAAATGGCTACACCTTC. This sequence encodes CASSQGPGRRQNGYTF.

The rearrangement uses TRBV28 and TRBJ2-1; D unresolved. The ends were cut back, 7 bases at V and 9 bases at J, with 10 bases in the middle. The CDR3 extends over 11 amino acids. The germline V gene encodes CDR1 MDHEN and CDR2 SYDVKM. As DNA, the CDR3 is TGTGCCAGCAAAACCGGGCCTGAGCAGTTCTTC. It codes for CASKTGPEQFF.

This clonotype has at least ten counts. The V gene is TRBV29-1, the J gene TRBJ2-3; 8 bases are shared with TRBD1. Trimming took 2 bases from V and 1 from J; bases not matched to a gene: 2. CDR3 length: 14 residues. The germline gives CDR1 SQVTM, CDR2 ANQGSEA. This CDR3 reads CSVEQGAGTDTQYF. In DNA, the CDR3 is TGCAGCGTTGAACAGGGGGCTGGCACAGATACGCAGTATTTT.

The chain has TRBV29-1 and TRBJ1-1; maybe TRBD1 (5 bases). The V end was cut by 7 bases, the J end by 5 bases, with 17 bases between. In germline, CDR1 is SQVTM, CDR2 ANQGSEA. This CDR3 contains 13 residues. DNA of the CDR3: TGCAGCGGTTTTAGACGGGGGGGAACTGAAGCTTTCTTT. Its protein product is CSGFRRGGTEAFF. Looking up the rest from reference TRBV29-1 and TRBJ1-1 gives the full variable domain: SAVISQKPSRDICQRGTSLTIQCQVDSQVTMMFWYRQQPGQSLTLIATANQGSEATYESGFVIDKFPISRPNLTFSTLTVSNMSPEDSSIYLCSGFRRGGTEAFFGQGTRLTVV.

This chain connects TRBV6-1 to TRBJ1-6; no reliable D call. The ends were cut back, 7 bases at V and 6 bases at J, with 25 bases in the middle. Germline CDR1 reads MNHNS; CDR2 reads SASEGT. The CDR3 consists of 18 residues. The CDR3 here is CASNGGMGGGTLNSPLHF. CDR3 nucleotides: TGTGCCAGCAACGGAGGAATGGGCGGTGGTACCCTTAATTCACCCCTCCACTTT.

The rearrangement joins TRBV7-3 to TRBJ2-1; D may be TRBD1 (5 bases). V lost 1 base, J lost 0 bases, and 10 bases lay in between. Germline values: CDR1 SGHTA, CDR2 FQGTGA. The CDR3 length is 16 residues. DNA of the CDR3: TGTGCCAGCAGCTTAATGGGGCAAGCCTCCTACAATGAGCAGTTCTTC. It yields the protein CASSLMGQASYNEQFF.

Details on this clonotype: A much larger clone differs by one base, so this may be a read error. The chain links TRBV5-1 to TRBJ2-3, with D possibly matching TRBD1 (5 bases). The germline V gene has CDR1 SGHRS and CDR2 YFSETQ. The CDR3 runs to 15 residues. The CDR3 protein is CASSLDRAHTGTQYF. Written as DNA, the CDR3 is TGCGCCAGCAGCTTGGATCGGGCCCACACAGGTACGCAGTATTTT.

This clonotype occurred many times. The V call is TRBV7-2, the J call TRBJ2-7, with D possibly TRBD2 on 6 matching bases. The CDR3 is 16 amino acids. V was clipped by 5 bases and J by 1 base, with 18 bases between them. The germline V gene has CDR1 SGHTA and CDR2 FQGNSA. The CDR3 sequence: CASSPAGPVPSYEQYF. CDR3 DNA: TGTGCCAGCAGCCCCGCGGGACCAGTCCCTTCCTACGAGCAGTACTTC.

The chain couples TRBV2 to TRBJ2-1, with 11 positions matching TRBD2. The germline V gene encodes CDR1 SNHLY and CDR2 FYNNEI. V trimming: 4 bases; J trimming: 0 bases; junction bases outside the gene matches: 11. The CDR3 extends over 19 amino acids. Written as DNA, the CDR3 is TGTGCCAGCAGTGTCCGTTTAGCGGGAGGGCCCCGCTCCTACAATGAGCAGTTCTTC. Amino acids: CASSVRLAGGPRSYNEQFF.

A few counts support this clonotype. The genes are TRBV7-9 and TRBJ1-2, with unresolved D. The germline gives CDR1 SEHNR, CDR2 FQNEAQ (reference sequence). The V and J ends lost 3 bases and 6 bases respectively, with 14 bases between them. This CDR3 comprises 14 residues. DNA for the CDR3: TGTGCCAGCAGCTTTGGGGTTGGGAGCGATGGCTACACCTTC. This gives the protein CASSFGVGSDGYTF.

The sample holds a few counts of this clonotype. The chain joins TRBV5-1 to TRBJ1-1; the D is unclear. In germline, CDR1 is SGHRS, CDR2 YFSETQ. The length of the CDR3 is 15 residues. V was shortened by 2 bases and J by 0 bases, with 11 bases between the two germline ends. CDR3 nucleotide sequence: TGCGCCAGCAGCTTAAGGAACAACTTGAACACTGAAGCTTTCTTT. This encodes CASSLRNNLNTEAFF.